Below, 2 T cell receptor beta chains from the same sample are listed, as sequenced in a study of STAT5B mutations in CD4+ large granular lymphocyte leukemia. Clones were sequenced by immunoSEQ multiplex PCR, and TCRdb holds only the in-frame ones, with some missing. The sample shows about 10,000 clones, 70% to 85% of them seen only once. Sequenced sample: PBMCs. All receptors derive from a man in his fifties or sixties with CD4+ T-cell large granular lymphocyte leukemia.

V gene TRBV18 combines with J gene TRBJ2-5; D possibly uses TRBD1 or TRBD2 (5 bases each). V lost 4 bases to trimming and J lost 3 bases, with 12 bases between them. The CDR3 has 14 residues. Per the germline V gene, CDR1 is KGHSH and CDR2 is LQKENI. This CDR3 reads CASSRNMGEETQYF. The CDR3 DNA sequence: TGTGCCAGCTCACGTAATATGGGGGAAGAGACCCAGTACTTC. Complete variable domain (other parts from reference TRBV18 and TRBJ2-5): NAGVMQNPRHLVRRRGQEARLRCSPMKGHSHVYWYRQLPEEGLKFMVYLQKENIIDESGMPKERFSAEFPKEGPSILRIQQVVRGDSAAYFCASSRNMGEETQYFGPGTRLLVL.

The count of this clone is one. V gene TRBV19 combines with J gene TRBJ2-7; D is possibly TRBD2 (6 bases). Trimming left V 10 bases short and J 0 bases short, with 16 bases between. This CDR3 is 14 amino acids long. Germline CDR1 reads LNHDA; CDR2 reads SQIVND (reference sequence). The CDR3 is CATRAGSHSYEQYF. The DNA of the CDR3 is TGTGCCACCCGAGCGGGCTCCCACTCCTACGAGCAGTACTTC.